Listed below are T cell receptor beta chains from one sample, sequenced in a study of shared clonotypes between healthy human individuals. Here immunoSEQ multiplex PCR was the method, and the copy in TCRdb shows in-frame clones only, minus some. The profile covers some 800,000 clones, with about 91% appearing a single time and about 25% taken by the ten largest. Sequences were obtained from naive CD8+ T cells sorted from blood. The receptors shown here come from a man aged 25-40 years in good health. CDR3s include the opening cysteine and the closing phenylalanine or tryptophan. The order of the fields is D gene, clone size, J gene, V gene, CDR3 protein, CDR3 DNA. D genes are given only for firm matches. Part of the rows lack a size; the others show once, few, many or a class for expanded clones.

- once TRBJ2-7 TRBV15 CATSRKDPEIFEQYF TGTGCCACCAGCCGAAAGGACCCAGAGATATTCGAGCAGTACTTC
TRBD2 - TRBJ2-1 TRBV7-9 CASSSPAGGTYNEQFF TGTGCCAGCAGCTCCCCAGCGGGAGGAACCTACAATGAGCAGTTCTTC
- - TRBJ1-1 TRBV7-8 CASSLEGTETWNTEAFF TGTGCCAGCAGCTTAGAAGGGACGGAGACATGGAACACTGAAGCTTTCTTT
- - TRBJ1-4 TRBV7-8 CASSLRVNVEKLFF TGTGCCAGCAGCTTAAGAGTTAATGTAGAAAAACTGTTTTTT
- - TRBJ2-7 TRBV10-2 CASSARGKGGEQYF TGCGCCAGCAGTGCCAGAGGGAAAGGTGGTGAGCAGTACTTC
- - TRBJ1-1 TRBV5-1 CASSSGLFDTEAFF TGCGCCAGCAGCTCGGGACTTTTTGACACTGAAGCTTTCTTT
- - TRBJ1-1 TRBV21-1 CASSQSGTRNTEAFF TGTGCCAGCAGCCAATCCGGGACAAGGAACACTGAAGCTTTCTTT
TRBD1 - TRBJ2-7 TRBV29-1 CSVVGTGLSSYEQYF TGCAGCGTTGTGGGGACAGGGCTTAGCTCCTACGAGCAGTACTTC
- - TRBJ2-7 TRBV7-9 CASSLESYSYEQYF TGTGCCAGCAGCTTAGAAAGCTACTCCTACGAGCAGTACTTC
- - TRBJ2-7 TRBV5-6 CASSSAYYEQYF TGTGCCAGCAGCTCCGCTTACTACGAGCAGTACTTC
- - TRBJ2-2 TRBV19 CASSGRNTGELFF TGTGCCAGTAGTGGACGGAACACCGGGGAGCTGTTTTTT
- - TRBJ2-7 TRBV5-1 CASSLEHITYEQYF TGCGCCAGCAGCTTGGAACACATTACCTACGAGCAGTACTTC
- - TRBJ1-5 TRBV4-1 CASSQVRIHSNQPQHF TGCGCCAGCAGCCAAGTGCGGATCCATTCCAATCAGCCCCAGCATTTT
- - TRBJ2-7 TRBV19 CASRKEGMGSLYEQYF TGTGCCAGTAGGAAGGAGGGTATGGGCAGCTTATACGAGCAGTACTTC
- - TRBJ2-3 TRBV2 CASGSLSRPDTQYF TGTGCCAGCGGTTCGTTGTCCCGGCCAGATACGCAGTATTTT
- - TRBJ2-1 TRBV7-9 CASSPLTAVLEQFF TGTGCCAGCAGTCCACTGACAGCGGTGCTTGAGCAGTTCTTC
- - TRBJ2-1 TRBV6-5 CASSYGGAYSYNEQFF TGTGCCAGCAGTTACGGGGGAGCGTACTCCTACAATGAGCAGTTCTTC
TRBD2 - TRBJ2-1 TRBV27 CASISLAGAGNEQFF TGTGCCAGCATCTCTTTAGCGGGAGCAGGCAATGAGCAGTTCTTC
- - TRBJ1-5 TRBV27 CASSYRVSNQPQHF TGTGCCAGCAGCTACAGGGTGTCTAATCAGCCCCAGCATTTT
- few TRBJ1-1 TRBV4-1 CASSQVVFNTEAFF TGCGCCAGCAGCCAAGTTGTCTTTAACACTGAAGCTTTCTTT
- - TRBJ1-2 TRBV28 CASSLTTVNYGYTF TGTGCCAGCAGTCTCACTACAGTAAACTATGGCTACACCTTC
- - TRBJ1-5 TRBV12-2 CASRQMRTGCHQPQHF TGTGCAAGTCGCCAGATGAGGACAGGTTGTCATCAGCCCCAGCATTTT
- - TRBJ2-5 TRBV7-9 CASSPWGSGEETQYF TGTGCCAGCAGCCCTTGGGGTAGTGGGGAAGAGACCCAGTACTTC
TRBD2 - TRBJ2-7 TRBV27 CASSSSGPYEQYF TGTGCCAGCAGTTCTAGCGGCCCCTACGAGCAGTACTTC
- - TRBJ1-1 TRBV13 CASSLMGNTEAFF TGTGCCAGCAGCTTGATGGGGAACACTGAAGCTTTCTTT
- few TRBJ2-4 TRBV7-9 CAAQGKNIQYF TGTGCCGCGCAGGGCAAAAACATTCAGTACTTC
- - TRBJ2-2 TRBV7-9 CASSFYTGQGKPGELFF TGTGCCAGCAGCTTCTACACAGGGCAGGGGAAACCCGGGGAGCTGTTTTTT
TRBD2 - TRBJ2-7 TRBV7-2 CASSTGTSGLLYEQYF TGTGCCAGCAGCACAGGGACTAGCGGACTTCTCTACGAGCAGTACTTC
TRBD1 - TRBJ1-1 TRBV5-6 CASSYPTGGVTEAFF TGTGCCAGCAGCTATCCTACAGGGGGAGTCACTGAAGCTTTCTTT
TRBD1 - TRBJ2-5 TRBV10-1 CASSEGTGRLETQYF TGCGCCAGCAGTGAAGGGACAGGGAGGTTGGAGACCCAGTACTTC
- once TRBJ2-5 TRBV7-9 CASSPGLQETQYF TGTGCCAGCAGCCCGGGCCTCCAAGAGACCCAGTACTTC
- - TRBJ2-3 TRBV7-3 CASSLGSGTQYF TGTGCCAGCAGCCTGGGGAGTGGTACGCAGTATTTT
- - TRBJ2-2 TRBV5-6 CASSLANGVGTGELFF TGTGCCAGCAGCTTGGCCAATGGGGTGGGCACCGGGGAGCTGTTTTTT
- - TRBJ1-1 TRBV15 CATSPRPLMNTEAFF TGTGCCACCAGCCCTAGACCCCTAATGAACACTGAAGCTTTCTTT